Listed here is a single T cell receptor (beta chain). Its antigen is still unknown. The protocol attached unique molecular identifiers to individual cDNA molecules. One entry per CDR3 protein results from TCRdb running MiXCR on the 5' RACE reads. The sample lists 63,000 or so distinct CDR3 sequences, approximately 10% seen once, with approximately 5% in the top ten. The source of the sample is a study of early T cells in non-severe SARS-CoV-2 infection. Study-level information: Bulk RNA taken from unsorted whole blood was sequenced, leaving chains unpaired.

The study, taken as a whole, reports: Missing private and CD4 specificities, VDJdb matching favored anti-spike CD8 responses.

This clonotype was obtained from an adult who was a healthcare worker with PCR-confirmed SARS-CoV-2 infection or an uninfected control (not recorded which). The specimen was whole blood, collected at baseline.

The CDR3 loop reads CASSLDRGNMNTEAFF. The CDR3 DNA reads as TGCGCCAGCAGCTTGGACAGGGGGAACATGAACACTGAAGCTTTCTTT. This chain connects TRBV5-1 to TRBJ1-1; TRBD1 matches 8 bases. The V gene's germline CDR1 is SGHRS and CDR2 YFSETQ. V gave up 0 bases and J gave up 0 bases; unmatched junction bases: 4. This CDR3 has 16 residues.